The 29 T cell receptor beta chains below all came from one sample that was sequenced in a study of T cell repertoires in cytomegalovirus infection. TCRdb independently ran MiXCR on the reads; one entry per CDR3 protein. The profile shows around 130,000 distinct CDR3 sequences, about 10% of them singletons. The sequenced sample was PBMCs. The receptors were sampled from a human donor in good health (CMV status not recorded). Some clones in this sample may be carry-over from other donors' samples.

Ten or more counts support this clonotype. This chain joins TRBV7-2 and TRBJ1-1; 8 bases are a match to TRBD1. The CDR3 is made up of 13 amino acids. CDR1 and CDR2 from the germline V gene are SGHTA and FQGNSA. V shed 6 bases, J shed 5 bases, and the junction held 5 bases outside the gene matches. CDR3: CASSPGGATEAFF. The CDR3 bases are TGTGCCAGCAGTCCAGGGGGCGCGACTGAAGCTTTCTTT.

About this clonotype itself: A much larger clone sits a single nucleotide away, making a read error possible. The chain recombines TRBV6-6 with TRBJ2-4, with D possibly being TRBD2 (5 bases). Germline V lookup: CDR1 MNHNY, CDR2 SVGAGI (reference sequence). CDR3 size: 13 residues. The chain's CDR3 is CAISLAVKNIQYF. The DNA for the CDR3 is TGTGCCATCAGTCTAGCAGTCAAAAACATTCAGTACTTC.

The chain carries TRBV7-3 and TRBJ2-1; D not resolved. The CDR3 is 12 amino acids. V was shortened by 3 bases and J by 7 bases, with 7 bases between the two germline ends. The germline CDR1 and CDR2 sequences are SGHTA and FQGTGA. CDR3 region: CASSFASNEQFF. CDR3 bases: TGTGCCAGCAGCTTTGCTAGTAATGAGCAGTTCTTC. Supplemented by reference TRBV7-3 and TRBJ2-1, the full variable domain reads GAGVSQTPSNKVTEKGKYVELRCDPISGHTALYWYRQSLGQGPEFLIYFQGTGAADDSGLPNDRFFAVRPEGSVSTLKIQRTERGDSAVYLCASSFASNEQFFGPGTRLTVL.

This chain links TRBV12-3 or TRBV12-4 with TRBJ2-1; 7 bases map to TRBD2. The V and J ends lost 6 bases and 3 bases, in that order; junction bases with no gene match: 8. The CDR3 is 15 amino acids. CDR3 protein: CASSLWAGVYNEQFF. The DNA for the CDR3 is TGTGCCAGCAGCTTATGGGCGGGGGTCTACAATGAGCAGTTCTTC.

The genes are TRBV11-2 and TRBJ1-2, with TRBD1 matching over 7 bases. The CDR3 has 13 amino acids. The trim removed 6 bases at V and 7 bases at J, leaving 8 bases unmatched. CDR1 SGHAT and CDR2 FQNNGV come from the germline V gene. The CDR3 loop is CASRRNRGSGYTF. DNA for the CDR3: TGTGCCAGCAGGCGAAACAGGGGAAGTGGCTACACCTTC. Full variable domain (remainder filled in from reference TRBV11-2 and TRBJ1-2): EAGVAQSPRYKIIEKRQSVAFWCNPISGHATLYWYQQILGQGPKLLIQFQNNGVVDDSQLPKDRFSAERLKGVDSTLKIQPAKLEDSAVYLCASRRNRGSGYTFGSGTRLTVV.

This clonotype was detected ten times or more. The rearrangement links TRBV7-2 to TRBJ2-7; D uncertain. The V gene's germline CDR1 is SGHTA and CDR2 FQGNSA. Trimming pared 8 bases from V and 3 bases from J, leaving 14 bases between. This CDR3 comprises 13 residues. CDR3 DNA: TGTGCCAGCCGAACGGACGGCAACTACGAGCAGTACTTC. It codes for CASRTDGNYEQYF.

Written as DNA, the CDR3 is TGCAGCGCCGGGGATCAAGAGACCCAGTACTTC. It specifies CSAGDQETQYF. This chain links TRBV29-1 with TRBJ2-5; D perhaps matches TRBD2 (5 bases). The CDR3 is 11 residues long. The germline V gene has CDR1 SQVTM and CDR2 ANQGSEA. The V end lost 7 bases, the J end lost 2 bases, and 8 bases lay between the germline ends.

This clonotype occurred many times. The CDR3 DNA sequence: TGTGCCAGCAGCCCCCCGGGACAGGGCTACACCTTC. Translation gives CASSPPGQGYTF. The chain is built from TRBV7-2 and TRBJ1-2, with 7 nucleotides matching TRBD1. Germline values: CDR1 SGHTA, CDR2 FQGNSA. The CDR3 runs 12 residues. The V segment lost 5 bases and the J segment 8 bases; nucleotides outside the gene matches: 5.

This clonotype was detected ten times or more. The chain employs TRBV20-1 and TRBJ2-3; maybe TRBD2 (5 bases). V was cut by 1 base and J by 2 bases, with 10 bases left in between. Germline V gene lookup returns CDR1 DFQATT and CDR2 SNEGSKA (reference sequence). This CDR3 is 14 amino acids long. In DNA, the CDR3 is TGCAGTGCTAGAGGGAAGCGGCACACAGATACGCAGTATTTT. It specifies CSARGKRHTDTQYF.

This clonotype was observed many times. This chain links TRBV5-1 with TRBJ1-2; D perhaps matches TRBD1 (6 bases). There are 15 residues in the CDR3. V was trimmed by 4 bases and J by 0 bases, leaving 13 bases between them. Per germline, CDR1 SGHRS and CDR2 YFSETQ. The CDR3 reads CASSPGTTTNYGYTF. As DNA, the CDR3 is TGCGCCAGCAGCCCTGGGACAACCACTAACTATGGCTACACCTTC.

This clonotype was recorded many times. The chain recombines TRBV7-3 with TRBJ2-3; TRBD2 matches at 15 bases. CDR1 and CDR2 from the germline V gene are SGHTA and FQGTGA. The V gene end was trimmed by 4 bases and the J gene end by 2 bases; junction bases not matched to a gene: 7. The length of the CDR3 is 18 residues. CDR3 coding DNA: TGTGCCAGCAGCTCCTCGGGACTAGCGGGGGGACACACAGATACGCAGTATTTT. Amino acid sequence: CASSSSGLAGGHTDTQYF.

This clonotype has only a few counts. The gene calls are TRBV28 and TRBJ2-7, with D possibly being TRBD1 or TRBD2 (5 bases each). Per germline, CDR1 MDHEN and CDR2 SYDVKM. The CDR3 is made up of 14 amino acids. Trimming removed 6 bases at V and 3 bases at J, with 15 bases between. The CDR3 DNA is TGTGCCAGCAGATCACTAGAACAGGTCTACGAGCAGTACTTC. Translated: CASRSLEQVYEQYF.

This clonotype was detected ten times or more. The V call is TRBV12-3 or TRBV12-4, the J call TRBJ2-1, with D perhaps matching TRBD2 (5 bases). Deletions cut 6 bases from V and 9 bases from J, with 18 bases between. The CDR3 is 14 residues long. This CDR3 is CASSLAYPEGEQFF. DNA of the CDR3: TGTGCCAGCAGCCTCGCGTACCCCGAGGGTGAGCAGTTCTTC.

This clonotype was counted at least ten times. This chain links TRBV2 with TRBJ1-5; D is ambiguous. Germline V lookup: CDR1 SNHLY, CDR2 FYNNEI. Between the trimmed V and J ends, which lost 3 bases and 0 bases, there was a span of 9 bases. The CDR3 spans 15 residues. This chain's CDR3 is CASSEHSPSNQPQHF. In nucleotides, the CDR3 is TGTGCCAGCAGTGAGCACAGTCCTAGCAATCAGCCCCAGCATTTT.

This clonotype occurred many times. The J gene is TRBJ2-7, the V gene TRBV29-1, with unresolved D. CDR3 length: 12 amino acids. Deletions cut 0 bases from V and 2 bases from J, with 5 bases between. Germline V gene data show CDR1 as SQVTM and CDR2 as ANQGSEA. The CDR3 DNA follows: TGCAGCGTTGAAGACGTCCCCTACGAGCAGTACTTC. Translated: CSVEDVPYEQYF.

The table lists this clonotype with many counts. The chain links TRBV14 to TRBJ2-7; possibly TRBD1 for D (6 bases). There are 14 residues in the CDR3. Trimming removed 1 base at V and 2 bases at J, with 9 bases between. CDR1 is SGHDN, CDR2 FVKESK, per germline. The CDR3: CASSQVTGTYEQYF. The DNA for the CDR3 is TGTGCCAGCAGCCAAGTCACAGGGACCTACGAGCAGTACTTC. Full variable domain (outside the CDR3, taken from reference TRBV14 and TRBJ2-7): EAGVTQFPSHSVIEKGQTVTLRCDPISGHDNLYWYRRVMGKEIKFLLHFVKESKQDESGMPNNRFLAERTGGTYSTLKVQPAELEDSGVYFCASSQVTGTYEQYFGPGTRLTVT.

This clonotype appeared many times. V gene TRBV20-1 combines with J gene TRBJ1-2, with 7 bases that match TRBD1. CDR3 length: 14 amino acids. In germline, CDR1 is DFQATT, CDR2 SNEGSKA (reference sequence). Losses at the gene ends were 0 bases for V and 6 bases for J; bases not matched to a gene: 7. The CDR3: CSARDLRGPDGYTF. In DNA form, the CDR3 reads TGCAGTGCTAGAGATCTGAGGGGGCCTGATGGCTACACCTTC.

This clonotype appeared many times. DNA for the CDR3: TGTGCCAGCAGCTTATATCCCGGGACAGTGTACGAGCAGTACTTC. Its translation: CASSLYPGTVYEQYF. The chain uses TRBV7-2 and TRBJ2-7; 7 positions match TRBD1. Germline-derived CDR1 and CDR2 are SGHTA and FQGNSA. V gave up 2 bases and J gave up 4 bases; unmatched junction bases: 8. The CDR3 spans 15 residues.

This clonotype came up many times. The CDR3 DNA reads TGTGCCAGCAGCTTAAGAGACGCGCCTCAAATGGGAGAGCTGTTTTTT. Its protein is CASSLRDAPQMGELFF. The rearrangement links TRBV7-2 to TRBJ2-2; D is undetermined. Germline CDR1 SGHTA, CDR2 FQGNSA. The CDR3 contains 16 residues. The ends were cut back, 2 bases at V and 11 bases at J, with 21 bases in the middle.

This clonotype has a count of ten or more. This rearrangement joins TRBV19 to TRBJ2-7; possibly TRBD1 for D (5 bases). Trimming cost V 3 bases and J 4 bases, with 13 bases left between them. This CDR3 is built from 14 residues. Germline CDR1 reads LNHDA; CDR2 reads SQIVND (reference sequence). The CDR3 is CASSMQGTIYEQYF. In DNA form, the CDR3 reads TGTGCCAGTAGTATGCAGGGAACTATTTACGAGCAGTACTTC.

This clonotype was seen ten or more times. The chain recombines TRBV19 with TRBJ2-6; 9 bases are shared with TRBD1. The CDR3 consists of 17 residues. V shed 3 bases, J shed 1 base, and the junction held 4 bases outside the gene matches. Germline-derived CDR1 and CDR2 are LNHDA and SQIVND (reference sequence). This chain's CDR3 is CASSIGTGSSGANVLTF. The CDR3 nucleotides are TGTGCCAGTAGTATCGGGACAGGGAGTTCTGGGGCCAACGTCCTGACTTTC.

This clonotype showed up many times. The rearrangement joins TRBV6-1 to TRBJ1-2; D is possibly TRBD1 (5 bases). Germline V lookup: CDR1 MNHNS, CDR2 SASEGT. The CDR3 covers 13 residues. Trimming removed 5 bases from V and 7 bases from J, with 14 bases in between. The chain's CDR3 is CASSITGWSGYTF. In nucleotides, the CDR3 is TGTGCCAGCAGTATAACAGGTTGGAGTGGCTACACCTTC.

This sequence joins TRBV2 and TRBJ1-1; no definite D call. Germline loops: CDR1 SNHLY, CDR2 FYNNEI. The ends were cut back, 4 bases at V and 2 bases at J, with 8 bases in the middle. The CDR3 is made up of 13 amino acids. The CDR3 nucleotides read TGTGCCAGCAGTGCTGTCAGCAACACTGAAGCTTTCTTT. The encoded protein is CASSAVSNTEAFF.

This clonotype came up many times. The chain has TRBV7-2 and TRBJ2-6; D is ambiguous. Trimming left V 6 bases short and J 0 bases short, with 12 bases between. The CDR3 extends over 16 amino acids. Germline CDR1 and CDR2: SGHTA and FQGNSA. The CDR3 region has the DNA TGTGCCAGCAGGTTCCAAAGAGGCTCTGGGGCCAACGTCCTGACTTTC. Amino acid sequence: CASRFQRGSGANVLTF.

This clonotype was seen ten or more times. The chain links TRBV19 to TRBJ2-1; 13 bases match TRBD2. V shed 5 bases, J shed 0 bases, and the junction held 7 bases outside the gene matches. This CDR3 has 18 residues. The germline V gene has CDR1 LNHDA and CDR2 SQIVND (reference sequence). The DNA of the CDR3 is TGTGCCAGTAGTTCCGGGACTAGCGGGGCGAGCTCCTACAATGAGCAGTTCTTC. It is translated as CASSSGTSGASSYNEQFF.

This clonotype showed up many times. J is TRBJ1-5 and V is TRBV5-1, with D possibly matching TRBD1 (5 bases). The germline V gene has CDR1 SGHRS and CDR2 YFSETQ. The CDR3 covers 15 residues. Trimming pared 5 bases from V and 7 bases from J, leaving 19 bases between. CDR3 residues: CASSPDGTVLQPQHF. DNA for the CDR3: TGCGCCAGCAGTCCGGACGGGACCGTATTGCAGCCCCAGCATTTT.

Sample share makes this clonotype medium-sized (0.01 to 0.1%). The rearrangement joins TRBV7-8 to TRBJ2-5; 12 positions agree with TRBD2. Unmatched junction bases numbered 2, after V lost 1 base and J lost 5 bases. Per germline, CDR1 SGHVS and CDR2 FQNEAQ. The CDR3 has 15 residues. Written as DNA, the CDR3 is TGTGCCAGCAGCTTAGGGGGGACTAGCGGGGAGACCCAGTACTTC. It encodes CASSLGGTSGETQYF.

This clonotype was observed at least ten times. J is TRBJ2-3 and V is TRBV7-8; TRBD1 agrees at 10 bases. Germline trimming cut 5 bases from V and 5 bases from J; bases unmatched to any gene: 7. This CDR3 spans 15 amino acids. Per the germline V gene, CDR1 is SGHVS and CDR2 is FQNEAQ. The CDR3 coding sequence is TGTGCCAGCAGCCCCAGGGACAGGGGCGTAGATACGCAGTATTTT. Translating it yields CASSPRDRGVDTQYF.

This clonotype appeared a few times. CDR3 bases: TGTGCCAGCAGCTTAGATCTAGAGGGGCAGTACTTC. It encodes CASSLDLEGQYF. J is TRBJ2-7 and V is TRBV7-6; maybe TRBD2 (5 bases). Germline-derived CDR1 and CDR2 are SGHVS and FNYEAQ. Trimming cost V 1 base and J 9 bases, with 10 bases left between them. The CDR3 covers 12 residues.